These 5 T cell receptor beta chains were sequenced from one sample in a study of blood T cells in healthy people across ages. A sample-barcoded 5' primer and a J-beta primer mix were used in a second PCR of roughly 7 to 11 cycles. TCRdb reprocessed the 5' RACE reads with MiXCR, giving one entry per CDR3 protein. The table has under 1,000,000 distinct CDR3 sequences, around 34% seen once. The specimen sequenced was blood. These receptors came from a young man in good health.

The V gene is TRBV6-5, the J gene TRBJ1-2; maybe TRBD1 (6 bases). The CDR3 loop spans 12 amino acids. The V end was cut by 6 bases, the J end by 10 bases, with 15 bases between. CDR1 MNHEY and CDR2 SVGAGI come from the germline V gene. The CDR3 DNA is TGTGCCAGCAGACCCACGACAGGAGTCTACACCTTC. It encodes CASRPTTGVYTF.

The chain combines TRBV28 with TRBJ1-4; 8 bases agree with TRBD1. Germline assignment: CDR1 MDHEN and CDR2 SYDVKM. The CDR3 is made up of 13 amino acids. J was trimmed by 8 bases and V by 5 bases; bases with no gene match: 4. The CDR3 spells CASSRTGWEKLFF. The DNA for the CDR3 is TGTGCCAGCAGTCGGACAGGGTGGGAAAAACTGTTTTTT.

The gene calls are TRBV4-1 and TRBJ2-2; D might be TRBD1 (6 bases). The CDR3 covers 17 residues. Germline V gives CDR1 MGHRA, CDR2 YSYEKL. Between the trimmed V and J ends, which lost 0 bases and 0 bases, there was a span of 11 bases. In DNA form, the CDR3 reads TGCGCCAGCAGCCAAGAATATGGGGGCGCGAACACCGGGGAGCTGTTTTTT. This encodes CASSQEYGGANTGELFF.

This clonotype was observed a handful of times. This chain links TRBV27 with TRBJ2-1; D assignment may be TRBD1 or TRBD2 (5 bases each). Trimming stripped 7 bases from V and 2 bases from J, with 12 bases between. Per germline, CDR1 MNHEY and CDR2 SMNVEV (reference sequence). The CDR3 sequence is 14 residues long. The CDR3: CASMPWGTYNEQFF. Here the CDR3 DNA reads TGTGCCAGCATGCCCTGGGGGACCTACAATGAGCAGTTCTTC.

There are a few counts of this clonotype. CDR3 protein: CSATPGLAGPGEQFF. The DNA for the CDR3 is TGCAGTGCTACCCCAGGACTAGCGGGTCCCGGTGAGCAGTTCTTC. The genes are TRBV20-1 and TRBJ2-1, with 11 bases that match TRBD2. The CDR3 has 15 amino acids. Per the germline V gene, CDR1 is DFQATT and CDR2 is SNEGSKA (reference sequence). Trimming took 4 bases from V and 9 from J; bases not matched to a gene: 11.